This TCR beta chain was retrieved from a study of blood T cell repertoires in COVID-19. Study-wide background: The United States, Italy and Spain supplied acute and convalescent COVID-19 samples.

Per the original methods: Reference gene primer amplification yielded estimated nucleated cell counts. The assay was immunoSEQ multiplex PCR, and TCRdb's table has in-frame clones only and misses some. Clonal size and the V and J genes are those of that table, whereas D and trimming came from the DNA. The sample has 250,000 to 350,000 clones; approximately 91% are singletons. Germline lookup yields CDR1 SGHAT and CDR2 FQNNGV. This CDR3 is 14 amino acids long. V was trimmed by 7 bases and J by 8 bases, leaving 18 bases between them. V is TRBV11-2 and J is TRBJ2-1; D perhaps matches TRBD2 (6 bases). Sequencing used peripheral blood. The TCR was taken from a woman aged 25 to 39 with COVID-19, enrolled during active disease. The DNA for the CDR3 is TGTGCCAGCACCTTGGGGAGGTCTACCGATGAGCAGTTCTTC. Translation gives CASTLGRSTDEQFF.